The rows below give T cell receptor beta chains drawn from one sample of a study of cytomegalovirus exposure and HLA in healthy donors. Profiled with immunoSEQ multiplex PCR; TCRdb holds only in-frame clones, not every one. This table holds over 200,000 clones. Sequencing was carried out using PBMCs. The receptors originated from a woman aged 25 to 39 in good health and CMV-seropositive. Each CDR3 is given with its conserved first and last residue.

cdr3_length | v_call | cdr3_aa
16 | TRBV30 | CAWSVNPGTGNEKLFF
16 | TRBV6-1 | CASSEPPGGGSYEQYF
14 | TRBV28 | CASSFGASTDTQYF
13 | TRBV11-3 | CASMERGSNEQFF
18 | TRBV7-8 | CASSLAYRASSGANVLTF
15 | TRBV7-2 | CASSSSSGSSYEQYF
14 | TRBV15 | CATSRDLGDQPQHF
15 | TRBV6-5 | CASSQQIAGSYEQYF
16 | TRBV9 | CASSARGSGILETQYF
12 | TRBV28 | CASTRTQETQYF
15 | TRBV15 | CATSQDLDRFYGYTF
13 | TRBV6-5 | CASTRGLYTEAFF
14 | TRBV6-5 | CASKVGGSYNEQFF
13 | TRBV10-1 | CASSPAKTGGYTF
13 | TRBV29-1 | CSVSGGRPDTQYF
15 | TRBV28 | CASSLLVRGNTEAFF
14 | TRBV5-4 | CASSLNRGDYGYTF
17 | TRBV4-1 | CASSQVAGDISYNEQFF
16 | TRBV7-2 | CASSLGTRSLTDTQYF
14 | TRBV7-6 | CASSSIRGNYGYTF
14 | TRBV27 | CASSLGTGVSPLHF
13 | TRBV25-1 | CASNGLNQETQYF
12 | TRBV28 | CASSRLGYEQYF
13 | TRBV6-5 | CASSIGRFEKLFF
16 | TRBV13 | CASSFYRLAGGYEQFF
13 | TRBV2 | CASSTTSDNEQFF
11 | TRBV5-4 | CASSQTDTQYF
16 | TRBV18 | CASSTRQGRTNEKLFF
16 | TRBV19 | CASTGLGQGLGNEQFF
15 | TRBV5-5 | CASSLPGTGAYEQYF
17 | TRBV27 | CASSGIRDSLFYNEQFF
20 | TRBV14 | CASSQVSGIETSGIFYEQYF
15 | TRBV4-1 | CASSQEGDSYYEQYF
13 | TRBV5-1 | CASSLAQGGEAFF
13 | TRBV2 | CASTLPGGTEAFF
17 | TRBV4-1 | CASSQDPTSVYTDTQYF
18 | TRBV13 | CASSHTARGGRAKNIQYF
15 | TRBV19 | CARLHLGGHKDTQYF
15 | TRBV6-7 | CASSTLRGPPDTQYF
15 | TRBV4-1 | CASSQAMQVEETQYF
13 | TRBV30 | CAWTGQGVNEQFF
14 | TRBV9 | CASSVGGSGETQYF
16 | TRBV9 | CASSAGGGRGVQPQHF
13 | TRBV7-6 | CASSSVRQGEAFF
14 | TRBV5-5 | CASSRGTVSDEQYF
14 | TRBV6-5 | CASSYRGRGTEAFF
12 | TRBV29-1 | CSVGRGQSIQYF
15 | TRBV5-1 | CASSHGTGWGTEAFF
16 | TRBV19 | CASSLTGTGAYNEQFF
15 | TRBV7-2 | CASRQTGGAYNEQFF